This T cell receptor (beta chain) was identified in a study of blood T cells in healthy people across ages. Overall study findings and caveats: Donor CMV infection status was unknown, possibly confounding age-related changes in expanded clonotypes. Roughly linearly, TCR beta diversity per million T cells fell as age increased.

The second PCR ran 7 to 11 cycles with a sample-barcoded 5' primer and J-beta primers. Researchers report that a template-switch adaptor with 12 random nucleotides tagged each cDNA molecule. TCRdb processed the 5' RACE reads anew with MiXCR; each CDR3 protein has one entry. The sample lists 1.4 million to 1.5 million distinct CDR3 sequences; approximately 40% were seen once. Concerning this clonotype itself: Its matching antigen is unknown.

Sequencing was carried out using blood. The source of this sequence is a woman aged 18-29 years in good health.

DNA of the CDR3: TGTGCCAGCAGTTTACGCAGAGGCACCGGGGAGCTGTTTTTT. This translates into CASSLRRGTGELFF. The V gene is TRBV27, the J gene TRBJ2-2; no definite D call. The CDR3 spans 14 residues. V was pared by 2 bases and J by 4 bases, with 8 bases between. CDR1 is MNHEY, CDR2 SMNVEV, per germline (reference sequence).